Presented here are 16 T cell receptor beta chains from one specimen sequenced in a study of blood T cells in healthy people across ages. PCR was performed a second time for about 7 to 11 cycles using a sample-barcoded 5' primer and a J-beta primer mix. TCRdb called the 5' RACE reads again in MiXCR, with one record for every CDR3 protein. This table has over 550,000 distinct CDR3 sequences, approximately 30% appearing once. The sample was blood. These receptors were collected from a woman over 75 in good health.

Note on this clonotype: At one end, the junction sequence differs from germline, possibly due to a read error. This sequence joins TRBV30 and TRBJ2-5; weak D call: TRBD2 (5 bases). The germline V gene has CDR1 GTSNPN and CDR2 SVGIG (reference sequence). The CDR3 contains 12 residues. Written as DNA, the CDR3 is TGTGCTCTAGCAGACTTCCAAGAGACCCTGTACTTC. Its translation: CALADFQETLYF.

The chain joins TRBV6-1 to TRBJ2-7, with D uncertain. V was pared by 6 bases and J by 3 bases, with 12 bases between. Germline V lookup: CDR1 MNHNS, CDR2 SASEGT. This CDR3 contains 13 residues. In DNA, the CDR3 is TGTGCCAGCAGGGAGTATGTGGGCTACGAGCAGTACTTC. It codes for CASREYVGYEQYF.

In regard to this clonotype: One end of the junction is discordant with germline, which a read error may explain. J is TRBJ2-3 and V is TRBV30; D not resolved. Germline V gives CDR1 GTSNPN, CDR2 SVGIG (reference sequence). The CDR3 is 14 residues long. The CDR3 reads CAWRSDLHTDTRYF. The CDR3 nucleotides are TGTGCCTGGCGTTCTGACCTCCACACAGATACGCGGTATTTT.

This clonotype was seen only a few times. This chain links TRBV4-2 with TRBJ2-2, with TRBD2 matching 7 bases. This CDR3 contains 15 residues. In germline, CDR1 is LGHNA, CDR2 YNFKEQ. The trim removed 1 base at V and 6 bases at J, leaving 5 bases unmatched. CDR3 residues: CASSQVRRGAGELFF. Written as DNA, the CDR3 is TGTGCCAGCAGCCAAGTAAGACGGGGGGCCGGGGAGCTGTTTTTT.

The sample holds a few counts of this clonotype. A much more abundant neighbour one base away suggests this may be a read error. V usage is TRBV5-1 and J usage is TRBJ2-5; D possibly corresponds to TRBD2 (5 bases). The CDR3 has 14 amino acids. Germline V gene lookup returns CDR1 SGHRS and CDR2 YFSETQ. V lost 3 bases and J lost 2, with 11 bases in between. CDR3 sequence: CASSWRRGQETQYF. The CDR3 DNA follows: TGCGCCAGCAGCTGGAGGCGAGGGCAAGAGACCCAGTACTTC.

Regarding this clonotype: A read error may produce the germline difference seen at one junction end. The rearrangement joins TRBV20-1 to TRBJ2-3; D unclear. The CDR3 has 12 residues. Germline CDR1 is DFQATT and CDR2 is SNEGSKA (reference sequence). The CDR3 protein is CSAGEGTDTQYF. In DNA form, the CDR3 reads TGCAGTGCTGGAGAAGGCACAGATACGCAGTATTTT.

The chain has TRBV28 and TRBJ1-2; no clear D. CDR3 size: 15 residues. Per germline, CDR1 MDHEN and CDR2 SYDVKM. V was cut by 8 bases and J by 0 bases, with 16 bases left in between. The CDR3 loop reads CASGRAPITNYGYTF. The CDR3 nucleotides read TGTGCCAGCGGCCGGGCCCCGATTACTAACTATGGCTACACCTTC.

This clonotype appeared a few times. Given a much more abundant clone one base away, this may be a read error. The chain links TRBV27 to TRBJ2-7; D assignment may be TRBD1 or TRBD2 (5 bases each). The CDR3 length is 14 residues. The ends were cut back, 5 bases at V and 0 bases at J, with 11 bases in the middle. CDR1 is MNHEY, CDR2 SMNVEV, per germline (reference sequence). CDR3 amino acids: CASSSRDHSYEQYF. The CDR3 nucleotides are TGTGCCAGCAGTAGCCGGGACCACTCCTACGAGCAGTACTTC.

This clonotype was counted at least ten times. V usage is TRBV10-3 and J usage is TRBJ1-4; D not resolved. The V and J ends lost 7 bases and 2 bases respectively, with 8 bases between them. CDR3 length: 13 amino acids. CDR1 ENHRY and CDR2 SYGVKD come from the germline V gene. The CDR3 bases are TGTGCCATCAAGGCCGGGACTAATGAAAAACTGTTTTTT. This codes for CAIKAGTNEKLFF.

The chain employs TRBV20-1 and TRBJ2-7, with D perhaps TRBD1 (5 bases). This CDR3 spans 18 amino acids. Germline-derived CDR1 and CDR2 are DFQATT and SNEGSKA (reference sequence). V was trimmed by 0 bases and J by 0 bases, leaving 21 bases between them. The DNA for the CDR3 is TGCAGTGCTAGAGAATACAAGACAGCAACTATCCCCTCCTACGAGCAGTACTTC. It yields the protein CSAREYKTATIPSYEQYF.

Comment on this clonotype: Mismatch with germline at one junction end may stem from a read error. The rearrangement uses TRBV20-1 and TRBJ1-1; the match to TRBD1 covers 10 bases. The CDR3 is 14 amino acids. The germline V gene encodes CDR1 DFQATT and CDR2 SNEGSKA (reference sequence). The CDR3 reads CSARWTGGNTKAFF. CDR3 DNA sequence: TGCAGTGCTAGGTGGACAGGGGGGAACACTAAAGCTTTCTTT.

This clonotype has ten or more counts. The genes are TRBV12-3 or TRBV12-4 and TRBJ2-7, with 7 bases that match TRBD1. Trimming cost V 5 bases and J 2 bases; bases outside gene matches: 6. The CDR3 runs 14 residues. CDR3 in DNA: TGTGCCAGCAGTCCGACAGGGATTACCTACGAGCAGTACTTC. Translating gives CASSPTGITYEQYF.

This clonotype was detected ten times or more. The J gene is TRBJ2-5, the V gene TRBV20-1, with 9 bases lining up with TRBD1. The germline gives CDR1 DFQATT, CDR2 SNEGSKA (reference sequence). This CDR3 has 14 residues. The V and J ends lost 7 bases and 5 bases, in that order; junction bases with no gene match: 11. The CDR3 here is CSVPDRGVRETQYF. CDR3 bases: TGCAGTGTGCCGGACAGGGGAGTTCGGGAGACCCAGTACTTC.

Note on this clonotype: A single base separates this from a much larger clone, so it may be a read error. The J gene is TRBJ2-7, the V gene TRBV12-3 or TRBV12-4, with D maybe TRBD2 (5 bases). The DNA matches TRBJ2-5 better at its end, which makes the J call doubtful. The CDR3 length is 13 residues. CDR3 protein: CARGRSGRETQYF. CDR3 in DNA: TGTGCCAGGGGGAGAAGCGGACGAGAGACCCAGTACTTC.

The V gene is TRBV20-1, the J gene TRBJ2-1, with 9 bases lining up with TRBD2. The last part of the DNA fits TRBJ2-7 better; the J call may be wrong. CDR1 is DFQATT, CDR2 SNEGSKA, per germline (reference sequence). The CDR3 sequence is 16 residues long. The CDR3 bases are TGCAGTGCTAGAAAGGAAGCGGGGGGCTTCTCCTACGAGCAGTACTTC. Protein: CSARKEAGGFSYEQYF.

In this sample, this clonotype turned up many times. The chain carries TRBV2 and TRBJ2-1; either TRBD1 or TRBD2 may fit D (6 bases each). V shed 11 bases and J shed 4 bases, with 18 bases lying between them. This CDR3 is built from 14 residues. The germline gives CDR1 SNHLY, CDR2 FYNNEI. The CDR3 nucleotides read TGTGCCGTGGGGGGCAGGGGTGATTACAATGAGCAGTTCTTC. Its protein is CAVGGRGDYNEQFF.